The clone carrying this TCR beta chain was seen many times. This entry belongs to a study of human T cells and chemical hapten exposure. Study-level background: Read at 6 days, the patch tests placed 0.01% DPC on the upper back.

Trimming left V 5 bases short and J 1 base short, with 16 bases between. The CDR3 has 16 amino acids. Germline V CDR1 and CDR2: MDHEN, SYDVKM. MiXCR was run by TCRdb on the RACE reads, yielding one entry per CDR3 protein. Of some 96,000 distinct CDR3 sequences in the sample, 7% to 10% were seen once. Time point defined: patch test 2, 6 weeks after DPC sensitization. Treatment meaning: therapeutic diphenylcyclopropenone sensitization with weekly scalp DPC. The V and J genes are TRBV28 and TRBJ2-3; tentatively, D is TRBD1 (5 bases). The sample here was whole blood, taken in connection with sensitization to the hapten diphenylcyclopropenone (DPC). The TCR originated in a woman between 40 and 55 years old with alopecia areata. Some clones in this sample may be carry-over from other donors' samples. The chain's CDR3 is CASSPAGSTRTDTQYF. The CDR3 bases are TGTGCCAGCAGTCCCGCAGGGTCAACCCGCACAGATACGCAGTATTTT.